A single sample is the source of the 11 T cell receptor beta chains below, sequenced in a study of shared clonotypes between healthy human individuals. The protocol was immunoSEQ multiplex PCR, while the TCRdb copy is restricted to in-frame clones and leaves out a portion. Seen here are 2 million to 2.5 million clones, 95% observed once, and the top ten hold 0.1% to 0.15%. Sequenced: naive CD4+ T cells sorted from blood. Subset specified: CD45RA+ positively selected. These TCRs come from a man aged 18 to 35 in good health.

Comment on this clone: The same CDR3 is also encoded by other DNA sequences in this sample. This chain links TRBV9 with TRBJ2-2; D ambiguous. Trimming cost V 8 bases and J 0 bases, with 2 bases left between them. Germline CDR1 and CDR2: SGDLS and YYNGEE. The CDR3 runs to 11 residues. DNA of the CDR3: TGTGCCAGTACGAACACCGGGGAGCTGTTTTTT. This encodes CASTNTGELFF. Filled out from reference TRBV9 and TRBJ2-2, the complete variable domain reads DSGVTQTPKHLITATGQRVTLRCSPRSGDLSVYWYQQSLDQGLQFLIQYYNGEERAKGNILERFSAQQFPDLHSELNLSSLELGDSALYFCASTNTGELFFGEGSRLTVL.

This sequence joins TRBV6-1 and TRBJ1-5, with 8 positions matching TRBD1. The germline CDR1 and CDR2 sequences are MNHNS and SASEGT. The CDR3 runs 17 residues. The V and J ends lost 4 bases and 2 bases, in that order; junction bases with no gene match: 10. The CDR3 here is CASSGRGQGRGNQPQHF. The CDR3 coding sequence is TGTGCCAGCAGTGGCCGTGGACAGGGTCGGGGCAATCAGCCCCAGCATTTT.

V and J are TRBV5-1 and TRBJ2-2; 7 nucleotides agree with TRBD2. CDR1 and CDR2 (germline): SGHRS, YFSETQ. The junction had 11 bases not matched to a gene; V was cut back by 7 bases and J by 5 bases. The CDR3 runs 15 residues. The CDR3 DNA follows: TGCGCCAGCGCCGAAGAGCGGGGATTGACCGGGGAGCTGTTTTTT. It encodes CASAEERGLTGELFF.

Here the CDR3 DNA reads TGCGCCAGCAGTGAGGGGACAGGGGCTCAGCCCCAGCATTTT. It codes for CASSEGTGAQPQHF. The chain links TRBV10-1 to TRBJ1-5, with 10 nucleotides matching TRBD1. This CDR3 contains 14 residues. V gave up 2 bases and J gave up 6 bases; unmatched junction bases: 1. Germline CDR1 reads WNHNN; CDR2 reads SYGVQD (reference sequence).

The chain employs TRBV6-5 and TRBJ2-1; a weak D match, TRBD1 (5 bases). V was pared by 3 bases and J by 9 bases, with 6 bases between. The CDR3 sequence is 11 residues long. Germline CDR1 and CDR2: MNHEY and SVGAGI. The CDR3 region has the DNA TGTGCCAGCAGTTATCAGGGTGAGCAGTTCTTC. It specifies CASSYQGEQFF.

The chain recombines TRBV30 with TRBJ2-5, with D possibly matching TRBD2 (5 bases). The DNA end is a closer match to TRBJ2-7, so the J assignment may be wrong. CDR1 is GTSNPN and CDR2 is SVGIG in the germline V gene (reference sequence). The CDR3 has 15 residues. The CDR3 protein is CAWSALGLGSYEQYF. The CDR3 DNA sequence: TGTGCCTGGAGTGCCTTAGGACTTGGCTCCTACGAGCAGTACTTC.

This chain joins TRBV6-1 and TRBJ2-7, with 7 nucleotides matching TRBD1. CDR1 is MNHNS and CDR2 is SASEGT in the germline V gene. Trimming removed 4 bases from V and 6 bases from J; junction bases left unmatched: 3. This CDR3 has 12 amino acids. CDR3 amino acids: CASSGGTAEQYF. In DNA, the CDR3 is TGTGCCAGCAGTGGGGGGACAGCCGAGCAGTACTTC.

The chain uses TRBV2 and TRBJ2-3, with D unclear. CDR1 SNHLY and CDR2 FYNNEI come from the germline V gene. Trimming removed 4 bases at V and 4 bases at J, with 12 bases between. The CDR3 has 14 residues. The CDR3 loop reads CASSVQQLPDTQYF. The DNA of the CDR3 is TGTGCCAGCAGTGTGCAGCAACTCCCAGATACGCAGTATTTT.

The chain uses TRBV5-6 and TRBJ2-1; D might be TRBD1 (6 bases). The CDR3 contains 16 residues. CDR1 SGHDT and CDR2 YYEEEE come from the germline V gene. Trimming removed 6 bases at V and 1 base at J, with 17 bases between. The chain's CDR3 is CASNALDRFSYNEQFF. The CDR3, as DNA: TGTGCCAGCAACGCCTTGGACAGATTTTCCTACAATGAGCAGTTCTTC.

The V and J genes are TRBV27 and TRBJ1-5, with a tentative D call TRBD1 (5 bases). Trimming pared 5 bases from V and 12 bases from J, leaving 20 bases between. The CDR3 spans 14 residues. Looked up from germline, CDR1 is MNHEY and CDR2 is SMNVEV (reference sequence). The CDR3 DNA reads TGTGCCAGCAGTCCCCCCGGGACCGCAAGAATCCAGCATTTT. As protein: CASSPPGTARIQHF.

This chain links TRBV5-1 with TRBJ1-2; D is unclear. The CDR3 length is 15 residues. Between the trimmed V and J ends, which lost 0 bases and 8 bases, there was a span of 17 bases. Germline assignment: CDR1 SGHRS and CDR2 YFSETQ. CDR3 sequence reads: CASSLEGSDKSGYTF. The CDR3 DNA is TGCGCCAGCAGCTTGGAAGGTTCCGATAAGTCCGGCTACACCTTC.